A single sample gave rise to the 17 T cell receptor beta chains below, sequenced in a study of cytomegalovirus exposure and HLA in healthy donors. Researchers ran the PCR with 60 Vbeta and 13 Jbeta primers. Here immunoSEQ multiplex PCR was the method, and the copy in TCRdb shows in-frame clones only, minus some. Of fewer than 150,000 clones listed, 60% to 85% are singletons. Sequenced material: PBMCs. These receptor sequences come from a man aged 18 to 35 in good health and CMV-seronegative.

The chain is built from TRBV7-3 and TRBJ2-7, with D possibly being TRBD2 (5 bases). The germline V gene has CDR1 SGHTA and CDR2 FQGTGA. CDR3 length equals 13 residues. Trimming pared 8 bases from V and 2 bases from J, leaving 13 bases between. CDR3 protein: CASALAQAYEQYF. As DNA, the CDR3 is TGTGCCAGCGCTTTAGCGCAAGCCTACGAGCAGTACTTC.

The J gene is TRBJ2-3, the V gene TRBV10-1; possibly TRBD1 for D (5 bases). Trimming removed 2 bases at V and 8 bases at J, with 11 bases between. The germline CDR1 and CDR2 sequences are WNHNN and SYGVQD (reference sequence). This CDR3 has 13 amino acids. The chain's CDR3 is CASSESYQGTQYF. Written as DNA, the CDR3 is TGCGCCAGCAGTGAGAGTTATCAGGGTACGCAGTATTTT.

This rearrangement joins TRBV20-1 to TRBJ2-1; D is uncertain. CDR1 and CDR2 from the germline V gene are DFQATT and SNEGSKA (reference sequence). The CDR3 consists of 11 residues. V was trimmed by 1 base and J by 7 bases, leaving 5 bases between them. The chain's CDR3 is CSARVRNEQFF. CDR3 DNA: TGCAGTGCTAGAGTACGGAATGAGCAGTTCTTC.

The rearrangement uses TRBV7-9 and TRBJ2-5; 9 nucleotides align to TRBD1. There are 17 residues in the CDR3. In germline, CDR1 is SEHNR, CDR2 FQNEAQ (reference sequence). The V segment lost 1 base and the J segment 5 bases; nucleotides outside the gene matches: 11. This CDR3 is CASSLGRDREASETQYF. The CDR3 DNA is TGTGCCAGCAGCTTAGGGAGGGACAGGGAGGCGTCGGAGACCCAGTACTTC.

With regard to this clone: This CDR3 is also generated by other DNA sequences in the sample. The V call is TRBV5-1, the J call TRBJ2-3; tentatively, D is TRBD2 (6 bases). V gave up 4 bases and J gave up 1 base, with 13 bases separating them. The CDR3 contains 15 residues. Germline lookup yields CDR1 SGHRS and CDR2 YFSETQ. The CDR3 here is CASSRLEEGTDTQYF. CDR3 DNA: TGCGCCAGCAGCCGACTAGAGGAGGGCACAGATACGCAGTATTTT.

The chain has TRBV11-3 and TRBJ2-7, with D perhaps TRBD1 (5 bases). The CDR3 contains 15 residues. Germline CDR1 is SGHNT and CDR2 is YENEEA. Trimming removed 4 bases at V and 4 bases at J, with 17 bases between. The CDR3 sequence is CASSSIRVPLYEQYF. In DNA, the CDR3 is TGTGCCAGCAGCTCCATCAGGGTCCCCCTTTACGAGCAGTACTTC.

The V and J genes are TRBV18 and TRBJ1-1; 7 nucleotides align to TRBD1. Trimming took 3 bases from V and 1 from J; bases not matched to a gene: 2. The CDR3 contains 14 residues. Germline loops: CDR1 KGHSH, CDR2 LQKENI. The CDR3 coding sequence is TGTGCCAGCTCACCCGGGACAGAGAACACTGAAGCTTTCTTT. It codes for CASSPGTENTEAFF.

The V and J genes are TRBV4-2 and TRBJ2-2, with D maybe TRBD1 (6 bases). The CDR3 sequence is 15 residues long. Germline CDR1 LGHNA, CDR2 YNFKEQ. Trimming left V 4 bases short and J 0 bases short, with 9 bases between. The CDR3 loop is CASSPSGANTGELFF. The CDR3 DNA reads TGTGCCAGCAGCCCTTCAGGGGCGAACACCGGGGAGCTGTTTTTT.

The V and J genes are TRBV7-8 and TRBJ2-7; D might be TRBD1 (6 bases). The length of the CDR3 is 12 residues. The germline V gene encodes CDR1 SGHVS and CDR2 FQNEAQ. V lost 1 base and J 5 bases, leaving 6 bases between the germline ends. CDR3 sequence (DNA): TGTGCCAGCAGCTTAGACAGGGACGAGCAGTACTTC. Protein product: CASSLDRDEQYF.

J is TRBJ1-4 and V is TRBV5-6, with a weak D call TRBD1 (5 bases). V lost 0 bases to trimming and J lost 2 bases, with 11 bases between them. This CDR3 has 16 amino acids. Germline-derived CDR1 and CDR2 are SGHDT and YYEEEE. CDR3 nucleotide sequence: TGTGCCAGCAGCTTGGTCCGGGGGTCCACTAATGAAAAACTGTTTTTT. Translated: CASSLVRGSTNEKLFF.

The rearrangement links TRBV7-2 to TRBJ2-7; 10 nucleotides align to TRBD2. The CDR3 covers 16 residues. Per the germline V gene, CDR1 is SGHTA and CDR2 is FQGNSA. Trimming removed 1 base from V and 0 bases from J; junction bases left unmatched: 3. Here the CDR3 reads CASSLEAGGSSYEQYF. For the CDR3, the DNA is TGTGCCAGCAGCTTAGAAGCGGGAGGGTCCTCCTACGAGCAGTACTTC.

The chain combines TRBV7-8 with TRBJ2-3; TRBD2 agrees at 11 bases. The CDR3 consists of 15 residues. The germline CDR1 and CDR2 sequences are SGHVS and FQNEAQ. Trimming removed 6 bases from V and 1 base from J; junction bases left unmatched: 3. The CDR3 nucleotides read TGTGCCAGCAGTTTTAGCGGGGGGGGCACAGATACGCAGTATTTT. This translates into CASSFSGGGTDTQYF.

This chain uses TRBV7-3 with TRBJ2-6; D perhaps matches TRBD1 (5 bases). V gave up 4 bases and J gave up 2 bases, with 9 bases separating them. CDR1 is SGHTA and CDR2 is FQGTGA in the germline V gene. The CDR3 contains 15 residues. The CDR3 DNA reads as TGTGCCAGCAGCTATCAGGGAACTGGGGCCAACGTCCTGACTTTC. This codes for CASSYQGTGANVLTF.

The chain is built from TRBV5-1 and TRBJ2-3, with 11 nucleotides matching TRBD2. J lost 8 bases, V lost 5 bases, and 4 bases had no gene match. CDR3 length: 13 amino acids. CDR1 is SGHRS, CDR2 YFSETQ, per germline. CDR3: CASRLAGEGTQYF. Written as DNA, the CDR3 is TGCGCCAGCAGACTAGCGGGAGAAGGTACGCAGTATTTT. The full variable domain, its missing parts supplied by reference TRBV5-1 and TRBJ2-3, is KAGVTQTPRYLIKTRGQQVTLSCSPISGHRSVSWYQQTPGQGLQFLFEYFSETQRNKGNFPGRFSGRQFSNSRSEMNVSTLELGDSALYLCASRLAGEGTQYFGPGTRLTVL.

Of note for this clone: An end of the junction differs from the germline gene, which may be a read error. The rearrangement joins TRBV13 to TRBJ1-2; D ambiguous. The CDR3 has 15 residues. Germline assignment: CDR1 PRHDT and CDR2 FYEKMQ (reference sequence). CDR3 protein: CASSLGRAETYGYTF. As DNA, the CDR3 is TGTGCCAGCAGCCTAGGGAGGGCAGAGACCTATGGCTACACCTTC. Supplemented by reference TRBV13 and TRBJ1-2, the full variable domain reads AAGVIQSPRHLIKEKRETATLKCYPIPRHDTVYWYQQGPGQDPQFLISFYEKMQSDKGSIPDRFSAQQFSDYHSELNMSSLELGDSALYFCASSLGRAETYGYTFGSGTRLTVV.

This clone has only a few counts. The chain has TRBV27 and TRBJ1-2; 8 nucleotides agree with TRBD1. Trimming cost V 3 bases and J 6 bases; bases outside gene matches: 6. CDR1 is MNHEY, CDR2 SMNVEV, per germline (reference sequence). CDR3 length: 14 residues. CDR3 in amino acids: CASSFGRGQDGYTF. The CDR3 DNA reads as TGTGCCAGCAGTTTCGGCAGGGGGCAGGATGGCTACACCTTC.

The chain recombines TRBV6-5 with TRBJ1-2; D perhaps matches TRBD1 (6 bases). This CDR3 has 13 amino acids. Germline CDR1 is MNHEY and CDR2 is SVGAGI. The V end lost 8 bases, the J end lost 5 bases, and 15 bases lay between the germline ends. The CDR3 reads CASLRGGGYGYTF. CDR3 coding DNA: TGTGCCAGCCTCAGGGGCGGGGGTTATGGCTACACCTTC.